The 13 T cell receptor beta chains listed next were all sequenced from one sample in a study of cytomegalovirus exposure and HLA in healthy donors. The PCR used 60 Vbeta and 13 Jbeta primers. Here immunoSEQ multiplex PCR was the method, and the copy in TCRdb shows in-frame clones only, minus some. In the table there are 130,000 or so clones, approximately 10% of which are singletons. The source material was PBMCs. Receptor source: a woman aged 40 to 50 in good health and CMV-seropositive.

V and J are TRBV9 and TRBJ1-4; 10 bases are a match to TRBD1. Trimming cost V 0 bases and J 8 bases; bases outside gene matches: 13. The germline gives CDR1 SGDLS, CDR2 YYNGEE. The CDR3 consists of 18 residues. The CDR3 spells CASSVGTGGGRLNEKLFF. Written as DNA, the CDR3 is TGTGCCAGCAGCGTAGGGACAGGGGGTGGTAGGCTGAACGAAAAACTGTTTTTT.

The rearrangement links TRBV11-2 to TRBJ2-1, with TRBD1 as a possible D gene (6 bases). The germline gives CDR1 SGHAT, CDR2 FQNNGV. The CDR3 length is 12 residues. V was trimmed by 0 bases and J by 12 bases, leaving 9 bases between them. The CDR3 protein is CASSLDTGRQFF. The CDR3 bases are TGTGCCAGCAGCTTAGATACAGGGCGGCAGTTCTTC.

This clone was detected only a few times. This chain links TRBV6-4 with TRBJ1-1; 9 positions agree with TRBD1. CDR1 and CDR2 (germline): MRHNA, SNTAGT. Germline trimming cut 4 bases from V and 1 base from J; bases unmatched to any gene: 16. The CDR3 loop spans 19 amino acids. CDR3 nucleotides: TGTGCCAGCAGTGTTTGGGACAGGGACACCCTTATAAGGAACACTGAAGCTTTCTTT. Encoded protein: CASSVWDRDTLIRNTEAFF.

Only a few counts were recorded for this clone. The genes are TRBV5-1 and TRBJ1-6, with D possibly matching TRBD1 (5 bases). Deletions cut 0 bases from V and 10 bases from J, with 11 bases between. Germline V gene data show CDR1 as SGHRS and CDR2 as YFSETQ. This CDR3 has 14 amino acids. CDR3 in amino acids: CASSLAGMGSPLHF. CDR3 coding DNA: TGCGCCAGCAGCTTGGCAGGGATGGGGTCACCCCTCCACTTT.

V usage is TRBV29-1 and J usage is TRBJ1-6, with 7 bases aligning to TRBD1. The CDR3 is made up of 14 amino acids. Germline lookup yields CDR1 SQVTM and CDR2 ANQGSEA. Germline trimming cut 1 base from V and 7 bases from J; bases unmatched to any gene: 4. The CDR3, as DNA: TGCAGCGTTGAAGGACAGGGAAGGAATTCACCCCTCCACTTT. This sequence encodes CSVEGQGRNSPLHF.

This clone turned up a few times. V usage is TRBV10-2 and J usage is TRBJ2-7, with 14 bases matching TRBD2. The CDR3 spans 14 residues. Germline V gene sequence: CDR1 WSHSY, CDR2 SAAADI. V lost 6 bases, J lost 6 bases, and 4 bases stayed unmatched. The CDR3 DNA is TGCGCCAGCAGCGCTGGACTAGCGGGGGGCGAGCAGTACTTC. This sequence encodes CASSAGLAGGEQYF.

This chain joins TRBV7-9 and TRBJ1-3; D is undetermined. Germline lookup yields CDR1 SEHNR and CDR2 FQNEAQ (reference sequence). The CDR3 covers 16 residues. Trimming cost V 2 bases and J 9 bases, with 20 bases left between them. The CDR3 DNA sequence: TGTGCCAGCAGCTTACGGGATTGGTCGGGTATTGGCACCATATATTTT. Protein: CASSLRDWSGIGTIYF.

The V and J genes are TRBV6-5 and TRBJ2-7, with D possibly TRBD1 on 6 matching bases. Trimming took 7 bases from V and 2 from J, leaving 15 bases between them. Germline CDR1 and CDR2: MNHEY and SVGAGI. The CDR3 is 14 residues long. The CDR3 is CASMAGVPAYEQYF. The CDR3 nucleotides read TGTGCCAGCATGGCAGGGGTTCCCGCCTACGAGCAGTACTTC.

The chain is built from TRBV4-1 and TRBJ1-2, with 10 bases identical to TRBD1. The ends lost 4 bases at V and 6 bases at J; junction bases unmatched: 8. The CDR3 loop spans 15 amino acids. Looked up from germline, CDR1 is MGHRA and CDR2 is YSYEKL. The CDR3 nucleotides are TGCGCCAGCAGCCGTAGTGACAGGGGGCACCATGGCTACACCTTC. Protein sequence: CASSRSDRGHHGYTF.

The chain employs TRBV29-1 and TRBJ1-1, with D possibly matching TRBD1 (5 bases). The CDR3 sequence is 14 residues long. In germline, CDR1 is SQVTM, CDR2 ANQGSEA. V was trimmed by 6 bases and J by 4 bases, leaving 18 bases between them. CDR3 DNA: TGCAGCGTCGAAATGGGGGGAGGAGCCACTGAAGCTTTCTTT. Amino acids: CSVEMGGGATEAFF. The complete variable domain, with remaining parts taken from reference TRBV29-1 and TRBJ1-1, reads SAVISQKPSRDICQRGTSLTIQCQVDSQVTMMFWYRQQPGQSLTLIATANQGSEATYESGFVIDKFPISRPNLTFSTLTVSNMSPEDSSIYLCSVEMGGGATEAFFGQGTRLTVV.

J is TRBJ2-3 and V is TRBV7-2, with a possible D match to TRBD2 (7 bases). Germline V lookup: CDR1 SGHTA, CDR2 FQGNSA. The germline V and J ends were trimmed by 2 bases and 2 bases, with 23 bases remaining between them. The CDR3 totals 19 residues. CDR3 loop: CASSLLEGGGLRFTDTQYF. CDR3 sequence (DNA): TGTGCCAGCAGCTTACTTGAGGGCGGGGGCCTACGCTTCACAGATACGCAGTATTTT.

V gene TRBV6-4 combines with J gene TRBJ1-1; 11 nucleotides line up with TRBD1. Germline CDR1 is MRHNA and CDR2 is SNTAGT. Germline trimming cut 6 bases from V and 2 bases from J; bases unmatched to any gene: 17. The CDR3 contains 19 residues. The CDR3 region is CASRPLIRTGGRVNTEAFF. The DNA of the CDR3 is TGTGCCAGCAGACCTCTAATACGGACAGGGGGCAGGGTTAACACTGAAGCTTTCTTT.

Comments on this clone: One end of the junction does not line up with germline, which may come from a read error. Here the CDR3 DNA reads TGTGCCAGCAGCCGGGGGGGCGGATTTAGCAATCAGCCCCGGCATTTT. It codes for CASSRGGGFSNQPRHF. J is TRBJ1-5 and V is TRBV5-6, with a tentative D call TRBD1 (6 bases). The CDR3 runs to 16 residues. From germline, CDR1 is SGHDT and CDR2 YYEEEE.